The clone carrying this TCR beta chain was observed once. Germline V lookup: CDR1 SEHNR, CDR2 FQNEAQ (reference sequence). V dropped 2 bases and J dropped 3; count of bases not matched to a gene: 9. The CDR3 sequence is 18 residues long. These data come from a study of blood T cell repertoires in COVID-19. Study summary: The analysed material was cDNA or gDNA that came from T cells, B-cell-depleted T cells, or PBMCs.

The authors' processing: For nucleated cells, counts were estimated from reference gene primer amplification. Assay: immunoSEQ multiplex PCR; the TCRdb copy retains only in-frame clones and omits some. The DNA gave D and trimming, while V, J and clone size come from that table. The sample consists of approximately 230,000 clones, under 90% of them appearing once. This chain links TRBV7-9 with TRBJ2-2, with 10 nucleotides matching TRBD2. This clonotype was obtained from a young man with active or convalescent COVID-19. The material sequenced was peripheral blood. The CDR3 region has the DNA TGTGCCAGCAGCTTAAAAACTAGCGGGGTCCGGGACACCGGGGAGCTGTTTTTT. This codes for CASSLKTSGVRDTGELFF.